This T cell receptor beta chain was retrieved from a study of cytomegalovirus exposure and HLA in healthy donors. Study observations and caveats: TCR sequences were mostly rare, though some public TCRs occurred in many donors. The availability of immune exposure information extended only to CMV serostatus. Later genetic work tied a missense DCLRE1C variant to beta-chain V and J trimming.

Vbeta (60) and Jbeta (13) primers were used in the PCR. TCRdb's copy holds only in-frame clones and misses some; the assay was immunoSEQ multiplex PCR. The data hold under 120,000 clones, with approximately 80% observed a single time. V was pared by 5 bases and J by 1 base, with 16 bases between. Looked up from germline, CDR1 is SGHRS and CDR2 is YFSETQ. CDR3 length: 16 amino acids. As concerns this clone: Its antigen is not known.

This receptor was taken from a female donor in good health and CMV-seropositive. Sequencing was carried out using PBMCs. The rearrangement uses TRBV5-1 and TRBJ2-1, with a possible D match to TRBD1 (6 bases). The CDR3 nucleotides read TGCGCCAGCAGTTCCGACAGGCCCAGGTCCTACAATGAGCAGTTCTTC. It yields the protein CASSSDRPRSYNEQFF. The full variable domain, with the rest looked up from reference TRBV5-1 and TRBJ2-1, is KAGVTQTPRYLIKTRGQQVTLSCSPISGHRSVSWYQQTPGQGLQFLFEYFSETQRNKGNFPGRFSGRQFSNSRSEMNVSTLELGDSALYLCASSSDRPRSYNEQFFGPGTRLTVL.